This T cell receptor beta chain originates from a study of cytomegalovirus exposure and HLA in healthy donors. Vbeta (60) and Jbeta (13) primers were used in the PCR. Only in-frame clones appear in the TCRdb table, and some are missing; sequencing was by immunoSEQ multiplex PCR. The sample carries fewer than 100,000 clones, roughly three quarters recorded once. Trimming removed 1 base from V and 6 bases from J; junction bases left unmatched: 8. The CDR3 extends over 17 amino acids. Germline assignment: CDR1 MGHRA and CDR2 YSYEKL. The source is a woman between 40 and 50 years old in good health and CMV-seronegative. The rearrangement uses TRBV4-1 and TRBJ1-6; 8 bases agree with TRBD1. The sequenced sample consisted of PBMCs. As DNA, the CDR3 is TGCGCCAGCAGCCAAGGACCGGGACAGGTTGTTAATTCACCCCTCCACTTT. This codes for CASSQGPGQVVNSPLHF.